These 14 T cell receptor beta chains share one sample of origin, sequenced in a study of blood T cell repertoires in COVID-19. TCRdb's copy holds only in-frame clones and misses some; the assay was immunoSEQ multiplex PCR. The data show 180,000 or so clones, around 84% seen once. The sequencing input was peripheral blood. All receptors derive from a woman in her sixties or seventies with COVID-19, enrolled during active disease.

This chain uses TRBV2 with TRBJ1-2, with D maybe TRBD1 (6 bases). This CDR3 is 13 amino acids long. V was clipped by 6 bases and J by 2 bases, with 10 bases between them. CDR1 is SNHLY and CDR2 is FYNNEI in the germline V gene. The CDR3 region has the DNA TGTGCCAGCAGGGAACAGGGAAACTATGGCTACACCTTC. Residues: CASREQGNYGYTF. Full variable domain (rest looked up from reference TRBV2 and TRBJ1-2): EPEVTQTPSHQVTQMGQEVILRCVPISNHLYFYWYRQILGQKVEFLVSFYNNEISEKSEIFDDQFSVERPDGSNFTLKIRSTKLEDSAMYFCASREQGNYGYTFGSGTRLTVV.

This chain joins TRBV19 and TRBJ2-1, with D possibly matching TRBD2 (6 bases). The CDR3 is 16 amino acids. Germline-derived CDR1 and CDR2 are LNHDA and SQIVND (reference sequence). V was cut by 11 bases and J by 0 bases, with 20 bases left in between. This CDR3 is CASRVAVPSSYNEQFF. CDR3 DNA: TGTGCCTCTCGTGTAGCGGTTCCTTCCTCCTACAATGAGCAGTTCTTC.

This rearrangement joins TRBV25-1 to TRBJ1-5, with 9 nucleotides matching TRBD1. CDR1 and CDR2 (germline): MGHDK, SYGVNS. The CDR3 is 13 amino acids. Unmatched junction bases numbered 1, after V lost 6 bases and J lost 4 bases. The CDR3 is CASRGQGNQPQHF. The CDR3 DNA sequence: TGTGCCAGCAGGGGACAGGGAAATCAGCCCCAGCATTTT.

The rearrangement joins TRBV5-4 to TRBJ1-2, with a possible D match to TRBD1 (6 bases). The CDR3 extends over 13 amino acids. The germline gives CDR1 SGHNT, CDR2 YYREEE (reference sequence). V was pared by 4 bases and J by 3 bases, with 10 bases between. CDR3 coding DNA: TGTGCCAGCAGCGCGTCAGGGGACTATGGCTACACCTTC. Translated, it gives CASSASGDYGYTF.

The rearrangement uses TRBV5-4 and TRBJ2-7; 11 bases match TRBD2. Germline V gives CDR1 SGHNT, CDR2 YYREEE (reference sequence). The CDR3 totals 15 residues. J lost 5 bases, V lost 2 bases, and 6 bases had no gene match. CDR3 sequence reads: CASSFVTSGKHEQYF. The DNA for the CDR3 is TGTGCCAGCAGCTTCGTGACTAGCGGGAAACACGAGCAGTACTTC.

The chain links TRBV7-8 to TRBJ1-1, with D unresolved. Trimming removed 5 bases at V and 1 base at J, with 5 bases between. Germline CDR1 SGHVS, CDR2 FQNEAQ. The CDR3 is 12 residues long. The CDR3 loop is CASSHGNTEAFF. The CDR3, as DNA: TGTGCCAGCAGCCACGGGAACACTGAAGCTTTCTTT.

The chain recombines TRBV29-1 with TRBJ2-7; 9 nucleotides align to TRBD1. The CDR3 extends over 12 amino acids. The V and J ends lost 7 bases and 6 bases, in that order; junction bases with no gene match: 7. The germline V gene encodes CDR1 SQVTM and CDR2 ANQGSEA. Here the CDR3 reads CSGGQGVREQYF. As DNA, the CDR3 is TGCAGCGGGGGACAGGGAGTTCGCGAGCAGTACTTC.

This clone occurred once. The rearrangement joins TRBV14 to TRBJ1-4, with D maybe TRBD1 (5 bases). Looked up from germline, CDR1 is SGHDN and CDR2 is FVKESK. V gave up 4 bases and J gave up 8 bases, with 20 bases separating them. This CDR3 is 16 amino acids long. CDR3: CASSRKLRGLPEKLFF. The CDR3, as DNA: TGTGCCAGCAGCCGAAAGTTAAGGGGATTACCCGAAAAACTGTTTTTT.

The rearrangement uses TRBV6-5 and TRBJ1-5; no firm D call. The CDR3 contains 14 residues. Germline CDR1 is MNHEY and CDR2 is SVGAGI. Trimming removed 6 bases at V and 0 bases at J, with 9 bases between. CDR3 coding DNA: TGTGCCAGCAGGGGCCGTGGTAGCAATCAGCCCCAGCATTTT. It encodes CASRGRGSNQPQHF.

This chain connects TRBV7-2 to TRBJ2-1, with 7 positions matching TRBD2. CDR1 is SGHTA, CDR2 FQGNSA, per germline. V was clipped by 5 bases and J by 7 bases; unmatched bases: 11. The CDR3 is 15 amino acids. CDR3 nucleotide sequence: TGTGCCAGCAGCCCGGGACCGCGGGAGTGGAATGAGCAGTTCTTC. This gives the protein CASSPGPREWNEQFF.

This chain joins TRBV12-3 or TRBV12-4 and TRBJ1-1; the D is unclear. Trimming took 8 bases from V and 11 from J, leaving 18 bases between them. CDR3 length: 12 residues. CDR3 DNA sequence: TGTGCCAGCTCGCTCCCGCGGGGTACGGCTTTCTTT. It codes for CASSLPRGTAFF.

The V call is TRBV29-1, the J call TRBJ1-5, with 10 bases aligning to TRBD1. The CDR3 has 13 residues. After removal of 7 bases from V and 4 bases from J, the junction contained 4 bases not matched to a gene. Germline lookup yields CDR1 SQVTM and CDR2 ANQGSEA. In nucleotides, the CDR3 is TGCAGCGCTCGGACAGGGGGGAATCAGCCCCAGCATTTT. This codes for CSARTGGNQPQHF.

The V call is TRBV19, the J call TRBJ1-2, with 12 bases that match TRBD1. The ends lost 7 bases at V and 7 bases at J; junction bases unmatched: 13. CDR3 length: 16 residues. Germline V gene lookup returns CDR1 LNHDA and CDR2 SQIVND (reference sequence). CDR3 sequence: CASTPLGDRGRGGYTF. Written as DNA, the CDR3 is TGTGCCAGTACCCCCCTGGGGGACAGGGGGCGCGGTGGCTACACCTTC.

CDR3 residues: CASSPNNQPQHF. The CDR3, as DNA: TGTGCCAGCTCACCTAATAATCAGCCCCAGCATTTT. The J gene is TRBJ1-5, the V gene TRBV18; D is ambiguous. Germline values: CDR1 KGHSH, CDR2 LQKENI. The CDR3 is 12 residues long. V was shortened by 3 bases and J by 4 bases, with 4 bases between the two germline ends. Full variable domain (remainder filled in from reference TRBV18 and TRBJ1-5): NAGVMQNPRHLVRRRGQEARLRCSPMKGHSHVYWYRQLPEEGLKFMVYLQKENIIDESGMPKERFSAEFPKEGPSILRIQQVVRGDSAAYFCASSPNNQPQHFGDGTRLSIL.